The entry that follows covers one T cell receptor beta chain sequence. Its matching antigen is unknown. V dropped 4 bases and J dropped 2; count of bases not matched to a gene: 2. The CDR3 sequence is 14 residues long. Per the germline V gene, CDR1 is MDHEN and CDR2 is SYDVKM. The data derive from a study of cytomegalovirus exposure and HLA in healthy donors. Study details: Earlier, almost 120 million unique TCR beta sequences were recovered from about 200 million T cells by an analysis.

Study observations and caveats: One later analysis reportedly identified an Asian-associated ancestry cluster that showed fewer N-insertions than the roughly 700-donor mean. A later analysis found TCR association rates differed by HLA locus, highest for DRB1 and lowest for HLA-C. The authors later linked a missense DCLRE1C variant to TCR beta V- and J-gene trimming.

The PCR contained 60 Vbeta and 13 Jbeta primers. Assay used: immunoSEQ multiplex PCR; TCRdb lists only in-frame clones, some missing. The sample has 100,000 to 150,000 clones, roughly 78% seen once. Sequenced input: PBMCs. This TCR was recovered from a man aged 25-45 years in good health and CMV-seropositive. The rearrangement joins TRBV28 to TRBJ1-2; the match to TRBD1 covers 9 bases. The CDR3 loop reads CASSSGTGNYGYTF. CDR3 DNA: TGTGCCAGCAGTTCCGGGACAGGGAACTATGGCTACACCTTC.